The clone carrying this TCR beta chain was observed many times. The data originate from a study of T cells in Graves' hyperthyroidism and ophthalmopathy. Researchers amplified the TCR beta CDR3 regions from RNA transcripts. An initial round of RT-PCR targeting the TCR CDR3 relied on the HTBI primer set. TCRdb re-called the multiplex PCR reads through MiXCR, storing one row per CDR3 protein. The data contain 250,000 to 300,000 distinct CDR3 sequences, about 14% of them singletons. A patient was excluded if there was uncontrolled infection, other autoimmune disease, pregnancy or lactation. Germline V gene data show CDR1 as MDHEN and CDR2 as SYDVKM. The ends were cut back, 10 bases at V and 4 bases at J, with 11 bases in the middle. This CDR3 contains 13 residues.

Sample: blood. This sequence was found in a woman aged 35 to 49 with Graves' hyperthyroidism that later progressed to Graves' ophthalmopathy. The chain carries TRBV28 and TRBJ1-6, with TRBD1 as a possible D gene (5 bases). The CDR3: CATGGAYNSPLHF. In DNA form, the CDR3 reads TGTGCCACCGGGGGAGCATATAATTCACCCCTCCACTTT. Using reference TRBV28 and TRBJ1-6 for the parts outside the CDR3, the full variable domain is DVKVTQSSRYLVKRTGEKVFLECVQDMDHENMFWYRQDPGLGLRLIYFSYDVKMKEKGDIPEGYSVSREKKERFSLILESASTNQTSMYLCATGGAYNSPLHFGNGTRLTVT.